This T cell receptor (beta chain) comes out of a study of CD8 T cells in Susac syndrome. The study's findings and limits: Acknowledgment was made by the study that its TCR sequencing and HLA analysis involved a relatively small number of individuals.

After extraction with the RNeasy kit, about 0.5 to 1 ug of the RNA was reverse transcribed using random hexamers. Across 54 Vbeta and 13 Jbeta, immunoSEQ multiplex PCR amplified TCR beta CDR3. Via MiXCR, TCRdb re-called the immunoSEQ multiplex PCR reads, giving one row per CDR3 protein. The sample comprises some 170,000 distinct CDR3 sequences, about 94% of which are singletons, and 0.1% rests with the top ten. Remarks on this clonotype: Its target is not known.

From blood CD8+ and CD4+ T cells, the TCR beta chain was sequenced. It was healthy donors who served as the controls, matched for age and sex. This TCR was recovered from a human donor in good health. The source material was CD4+ T cells from PBMCs.

The CDR3, as DNA: TGTGCCAGCAGCTTGGCCAGGGTGACAGATACGCAGTATTTT. Translated: CASSLARVTDTQYF. The gene calls are TRBV13 and TRBJ2-3, with a tentative D call TRBD1 (5 bases). The germline V and J ends were trimmed by 3 bases and 3 bases, with 10 bases remaining between them. The CDR3 is made up of 14 amino acids. CDR1 is PRHDT and CDR2 is FYEKMQ in the germline V gene (reference sequence).